This TCR beta chain was sequenced during a study of Graves' ophthalmopathy and Graves' hyperthyroidism. Overall study context: There was a collection of peripheral blood at initial diagnosis, before any treatment. General study findings and limits: Most expanded clonotypes in thyroid above 0.001 frequency also showed up in blood.

The length of the CDR3 is 15 residues. Trimming took 3 bases from V and 4 from J, leaving 15 bases between them. As the template, RNA transcripts were used to amplify TCR beta CDR3 regions. Second-round multiplex PCR came after a first-round RT-PCR that employed HTBI primers. TCRdb processed the multiplex PCR reads anew with MiXCR; each CDR3 protein has one entry. The sample includes about 390,000 distinct CDR3 sequences, approximately 15% of them seen just once. For this clonotype: Its antigen remains unknown.

In this cohort, patients with other autoimmune diseases, uncontrolled infections, pregnancy or lactation were excluded. Out of about 11 ml of fresh peripheral blood, PBMCs were obtained. The genes are TRBV12-3 or TRBV12-4 and TRBJ1-1; TRBD1 might be the D (6 bases). This receptor was identified in a young woman with stable Graves' hyperthyroidism. Sequencing was done on a sample of peripheral blood. The CDR3 reads CASSFGPQGLTEAFF. In DNA form, the CDR3 reads TGTGCCAGCAGTTTCGGACCACAGGGCCTCACTGAAGCTTTCTTT.